These 15 T cell receptor beta chains originate from one sample sequenced in a study of cytomegalovirus exposure and HLA in healthy donors. TCRdb's copy holds only in-frame clones and misses some; the assay was immunoSEQ multiplex PCR. This table has 140,000 or so clones, approximately 90% appearing once. The specimen was PBMCs. These receptors all stem from a man younger than 35 in good health and CMV-seronegative.

The chain joins TRBV7-2 to TRBJ2-7; 11 bases map to TRBD1. Unmatched junction bases numbered 1, after V lost 0 bases and J lost 3 bases. CDR3 length equals 15 residues. Germline-derived CDR1 and CDR2 are SGHTA and FQGNSA. CDR3 sequence (DNA): TGTGCCAGCAGCTTAGCCGGGACAGGGGGCTACGAGCAGTACTTC. Translating it yields CASSLAGTGGYEQYF.

The chain combines TRBV27 with TRBJ2-1; 9 bases map to TRBD2. V trimming: 2 bases; J trimming: 2 bases; junction bases outside the gene matches: 1. The germline CDR1 and CDR2 sequences are MNHEY and SMNVEV (reference sequence). The length of the CDR3 is 15 residues. CDR3 sequence: CASSLAGGPYNEQFF. The CDR3 nucleotides read TGTGCCAGCAGTTTAGCGGGGGGGCCCTACAATGAGCAGTTCTTC.

This chain joins TRBV6-1 and TRBJ2-2; D perhaps matches TRBD1 (5 bases). Germline V gene sequence: CDR1 MNHNS, CDR2 SASEGT. The CDR3 spans 14 residues. Trimming took 2 bases from V and 6 from J, leaving 10 bases between them. CDR3 coding DNA: TGTGCCAGCAGTGAAATACGCAGGGCCGGGGAGCTGTTTTTT. This sequence encodes CASSEIRRAGELFF.

V usage is TRBV19 and J usage is TRBJ1-4, with D unresolved. This CDR3 has 12 amino acids. With 4 bases removed from V and 8 bases from J, the gap between germline ends came to 8 bases. Germline CDR1 LNHDA, CDR2 SQIVND (reference sequence). CDR3 DNA: TGTGCCAGTAGTAGTAACCGGGAAAAACTGTTTTTT. Translating gives CASSSNREKLFF.

The chain carries TRBV15 and TRBJ1-2; tentative D call: TRBD1 (6 bases). The CDR3 has 14 residues. Trimming took 3 bases from V and 3 from J, leaving 11 bases between them. The germline V gene encodes CDR1 LNHNV and CDR2 YYDKDF (reference sequence). CDR3 sequence reads: CATSRGAGYYGYTF. CDR3 nucleotide sequence: TGTGCCACCAGCAGGGGGGCAGGGTACTATGGCTACACCTTC.

CDR3 sequence: CASSFPGRGNTGELFF. The CDR3 DNA reads TGCGCCAGCAGCTTCCCGGGGAGGGGCAACACCGGGGAGCTGTTTTTT. The rearrangement uses TRBV5-1 and TRBJ2-2; 7 nucleotides match TRBD2. The CDR3 consists of 16 residues. The germline gives CDR1 SGHRS, CDR2 YFSETQ. Trimming took 2 bases from V and 2 from J; bases not matched to a gene: 6.

The chain joins TRBV9 to TRBJ2-1; 10 bases map to TRBD1. The CDR3 sequence is 15 residues long. Germline trimming cut 0 bases from V and 6 bases from J; bases unmatched to any gene: 3. Germline V lookup: CDR1 SGDLS, CDR2 YYNGEE. CDR3 DNA: TGTGCCAGCAGCGTAGCTTGGGACAGGGGCAATGAGCAGTTCTTC. Amino acids: CASSVAWDRGNEQFF. The complete variable domain, with remaining parts taken from reference TRBV9 and TRBJ2-1, reads DSGVTQTPKHLITATGQRVTLRCSPRSGDLSVYWYQQSLDQGLQFLIQYYNGEERAKGNILERFSAQQFPDLHSELNLSSLELGDSALYFCASSVAWDRGNEQFFGPGTRLTVL.

The chain has TRBV5-4 and TRBJ1-3, with D possibly TRBD1 on 5 matching bases. Trimming pared 2 bases from V and 2 bases from J, leaving 11 bases between. The CDR3 runs to 15 residues. Per the germline V gene, CDR1 is SGHNT and CDR2 is YYREEE (reference sequence). The CDR3 here is CASSFPGRAGNTIYF. CDR3 coding DNA: TGTGCCAGCAGCTTTCCCGGCAGGGCTGGAAACACCATATATTTT.

V usage is TRBV10-3 and J usage is TRBJ2-3, with 7 bases identical to TRBD2. This CDR3 region has 16 residues. Per the germline V gene, CDR1 is ENHRY and CDR2 is SYGVKD. Trimming cost V 2 bases and J 6 bases; bases outside gene matches: 11. The CDR3 loop reads CAISEGGTDGRDTQYF. In nucleotides, the CDR3 is TGTGCCATCAGTGAGGGAGGCACGGACGGGAGGGATACGCAGTATTTT.

J is TRBJ2-1 and V is TRBV4-2; tentatively, D is TRBD2 (7 bases). The ends were cut back, 0 bases at V and 3 bases at J, with 12 bases in the middle. The CDR3 is made up of 16 amino acids. Germline CDR1 LGHNA, CDR2 YNFKEQ. CDR3 nucleotides: TGTGCCAGCAGCCAAGATCCGGGGGGCAGCTACAATGAGCAGTTCTTC. Protein: CASSQDPGGSYNEQFF.

The chain uses TRBV30 and TRBJ1-5, with D possibly being TRBD1 (6 bases). Germline V gene sequence: CDR1 GTSNPN, CDR2 SVGIG (reference sequence). CDR3 size: 16 residues. V was cut by 3 bases and J by 9 bases, with 24 bases left in between. CDR3 sequence: CAWRSSGQTRTRPQHF. The CDR3 DNA reads TGTGCCTGGAGAAGCTCCGGACAGACCCGGACTCGGCCCCAGCATTTT.

The chain is built from TRBV30 and TRBJ2-7; D unresolved. Per the germline V gene, CDR1 is GTSNPN and CDR2 is SVGIG (reference sequence). V shed 2 bases and J shed 5 bases, with 10 bases lying between them. There are 12 residues in the CDR3. CDR3 DNA: TGTGCCTGGAGTTATCGTGTCGACGAGCAGTACTTC. Protein product: CAWSYRVDEQYF.

The CDR3 coding sequence is TGTGCCAGCAGTTTCTCAAGCGGACGTCAGGATACGCAGTATTTT. It encodes CASSFSSGRQDTQYF. The V and J genes are TRBV27 and TRBJ2-3; TRBD2 might be the D (5 bases). CDR3 length: 15 amino acids. The ends were cut back, 3 bases at V and 6 bases at J, with 16 bases in the middle. Germline lookup yields CDR1 MNHEY and CDR2 SMNVEV (reference sequence).

The chain is built from TRBV5-6 and TRBJ1-6; D is perhaps TRBD1 (6 bases). CDR3 length: 17 amino acids. The V and J ends lost 7 bases and 6 bases respectively, with 23 bases between them. Germline V gene sequence: CDR1 SGHDT, CDR2 YYEEEE. The CDR3 reads CASSDRRSSYGNSPLHF. The CDR3 DNA follows: TGTGCCAGCTCCGACAGGAGGTCATCTTATGGTAATTCACCCCTCCACTTT.

The chain combines TRBV2 with TRBJ2-1, with 8 bases lining up with TRBD2. This CDR3 spans 11 amino acids. V trimming: 7 bases; J trimming: 15 bases; junction bases outside the gene matches: 8. The germline gives CDR1 SNHLY, CDR2 FYNNEI. CDR3: CASITGTSLFF. The CDR3 DNA follows: TGTGCCAGCATCACCGGGACTAGTCTGTTCTTC.